These 7 T cell receptor beta chains originate from one sample sequenced in a study. TCRdb reprocessed the RT-PCR reads with MiXCR, giving one entry per CDR3 protein. The sample includes about 340 distinct CDR3 sequences, around 81% of them seen just once. Sequenced input: memory CD4+ T cells from salivary gland. All receptors come from a female donor with primary Sjogren's syndrome.

In its sample, this clonotype ranks as hyperexpanded (1% or more). Since the library was made to target alpha chains, this beta chain is a stray read and its abundance is not meaningful. The chain couples TRBV7-3 to TRBJ1-1; the D gene is possibly TRBD1 (6 bases). Trimming pared 6 bases from V and 1 base from J, leaving 9 bases between. The CDR3 spans 13 residues. Germline V gene sequence: CDR1 SGHTA, CDR2 FQGTGA. Here the CDR3 DNA reads TGTGCCAGCAGTCAGGACAGGAACACTGAAGCTTTCTTT. Residues: CASSQDRNTEAFF.

Worth noting for this clonotype: An end of the junction differs from the germline gene, which may be a read error. This beta chain slipped into a library made for alpha chains as a stray read, so its size is not meaningful. The V gene is TRBV9, the J gene TRBJ2-7, with 7 nucleotides matching TRBD1. The CDR3 totals 12 residues. Germline-derived CDR1 and CDR2 are SGDLS and YYNGEE. The CDR3 sequence is CASSVLGQDPLF. In DNA, the CDR3 is TGTGCCAGCAGCGTACTAGGACAGGACCCACTTTTC. Using reference TRBV9 and TRBJ2-7 for the parts outside the CDR3, the full variable domain is DSGVTQTPKHLITATGQRVTLRCSPRSGDLSVYWYQQSLDQGLQFLIQYYNGEERAKGNILERFSAQQFPDLHSELNLSSLELGDSALYFCASSVLGQDPLFGPGTRLTVT.

With respect to this clonotype: The library was prepared for alpha chains; this beta chain is a stray read, so its frequency means little. This chain links TRBV7-2 with TRBJ2-2, with 9 positions matching TRBD2. There are 16 residues in the CDR3. Per germline, CDR1 SGHTA and CDR2 FQGNSA. The junction had 3 bases not matched to a gene; V was cut back by 1 base and J by 3 bases. In DNA form, the CDR3 reads TGTGCCAGCAGCTTAGGGCTAGCGGGGCACACCGGGGAGCTGTTTTTT. Protein: CASSLGLAGHTGELFF.

Regarding this clonotype: This beta chain is an unintended read in a library built for alpha chains; its size means little. This sequence joins TRBV20-1 and TRBJ1-6, with a tentative D call TRBD1 (5 bases). This CDR3 region has 16 residues. Trimming took 6 bases from V and 13 from J, leaving 28 bases between them. CDR1 is DFQATT and CDR2 is SNEGSKA in the germline V gene (reference sequence). The CDR3 here is CSAHLGRTALGDPLHF. The DNA of the CDR3 is TGCAGTGCCCACTTAGGGCGGACCGCCTTGGGGGATCCCCTCCACTTT.

About this clonotype: A library prepared for alpha chains yielded this beta chain as an off-target read; its size is of little meaning. The J gene is TRBJ2-5, the V gene TRBV7-8, with a possible D match to TRBD2 (5 bases). CDR1 and CDR2 (germline): SGHVS, FQNEAQ. The V end was cut by 5 bases, the J end by 5 bases, with 6 bases between. This CDR3 spans 11 amino acids. The CDR3 DNA sequence: TGTGCCAGCAGCCGCGGGGAGACCCAGTACTTC. Protein: CASSRGETQYF.

Points on this clonotype: This beta chain lies outside the target of a library built for alpha chains; its clone size means little. J is TRBJ2-3 and V is TRBV30, with 10 nucleotides matching TRBD2. Looked up from germline, CDR1 is GTSNPN and CDR2 is SVGIG (reference sequence). V dropped 8 bases and J dropped 2; count of bases not matched to a gene: 7. The CDR3 contains 14 residues. The CDR3 spells CARRTSGATDTQYF. The CDR3 DNA is TGTGCCCGACGCACTAGCGGGGCCACAGATACGCAGTATTTT.

About this clonotype: Found in a library prepared for alpha chains, this beta chain is an off-target read, and its abundance has little meaning. This chain connects TRBV6-5 to TRBJ1-3; possible D gene TRBD1, 6 bases. Germline V gives CDR1 MNHEY, CDR2 SVGAGI. The V and J ends lost 2 bases and 3 bases respectively, with 8 bases between them. This CDR3 comprises 14 residues. DNA of the CDR3: TGTGCCAGCAGTTACGGGGGCAGTGGAAACACCATATATTTT. It translates to CASSYGGSGNTIYF.